This TCR beta chain came from a study of PD-L1 blockade in urothelial cancer. A note on this clone: As yet, its antigen is unknown.

Study-wide results and limits: Greater 3-week expansion of tumor-associated blood clones was recorded for durable-benefit patients. Blood TCR clonality below the median before treatment was a predictor of better survival.

The germline V gene has CDR1 SEHNR and CDR2 FQNEAQ (reference sequence). This CDR3 region has 15 residues. J was trimmed by 4 bases and V by 5 bases; bases with no gene match: 6. Some clones are missing from TCRdb's copy, which holds only in-frame ones; the method was immunoSEQ multiplex PCR. The profile shows some 27,000 clones, over 75% of them singletons. Per-patient samples, pretreatment and on-treatment, numbered 1 to 8. The TCR comes from a man aged 45-65 years with urothelial cancer. The chain combines TRBV7-9 with TRBJ1-5; the match to TRBD1 covers 9 bases. Sequenced material: PBMCs, taken around atezolizumab (anti-PD-L1) treatment. In DNA form, the CDR3 reads TGTGCCAGCAGCCCACCCGGGACAGGGAATCAGCCCCAGCATTTT. Translating gives CASSPPGTGNQPQHF.